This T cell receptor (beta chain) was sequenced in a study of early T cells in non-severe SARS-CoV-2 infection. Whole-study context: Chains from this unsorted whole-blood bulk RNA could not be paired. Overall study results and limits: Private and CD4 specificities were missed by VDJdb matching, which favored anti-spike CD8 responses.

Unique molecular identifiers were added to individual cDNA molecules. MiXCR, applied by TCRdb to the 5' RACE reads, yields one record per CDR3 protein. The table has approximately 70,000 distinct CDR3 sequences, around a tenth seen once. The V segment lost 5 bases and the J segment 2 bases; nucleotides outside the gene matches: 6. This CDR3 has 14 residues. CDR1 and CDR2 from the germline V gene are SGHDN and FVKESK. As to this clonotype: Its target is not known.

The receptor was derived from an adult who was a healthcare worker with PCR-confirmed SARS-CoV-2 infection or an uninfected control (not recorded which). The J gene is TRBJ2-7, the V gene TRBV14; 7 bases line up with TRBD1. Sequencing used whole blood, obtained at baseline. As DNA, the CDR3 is TGTGCCAGCAGCTCCCGACAGGGAGCCTACGAGCAGTACTTC. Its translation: CASSSRQGAYEQYF.